The sequence of this T cell receptor (beta chain) was determined in a study of T-cell reconstitution after alpha-beta-depleted transplantation in children. CDR1 and CDR2 from the germline V gene are SQVTM and ANQGSEA. The CDR3 length is 13 residues. J gave up 5 bases and V 6 bases, and 9 bases lay outside the gene matches. For TCRbeta, the library was prepared with unique molecular identifiers. One entry per CDR3 protein, called by TCRdb with MiXCR from the PCR reads. Of approximately 490,000 distinct CDR3 sequences detected, around 12% appear once; the ten largest clones hold around 5.8%. This clonotype came up many times.

The sequence was collected from a human donor who donated a stem cell graft to a child with combined immunodeficiency. The source material was PBMCs from the stem cell graft donor, sampled from the stem cell graft. V gene TRBV29-1 combines with J gene TRBJ2-5; 7 bases agree with TRBD2. The DNA for the CDR3 is TGCAGCGTGGATACACTAGCGCTTGAGACCCAGTACTTC. Residues: CSVDTLALETQYF.